This TCR beta chain was recovered during a study of cytomegalovirus exposure and HLA in healthy donors. Looked up from germline, CDR1 is SEHNR and CDR2 is FQNEAQ (reference sequence). This CDR3 has 14 residues. Germline trimming cut 2 bases from V and 4 bases from J; bases unmatched to any gene: 4. This clone was observed a handful of times. Other DNA sequences in this sample translate to the same CDR3. This PCR relied on a set of 60 Vbeta primers and 13 Jbeta primers. Assay used: immunoSEQ multiplex PCR; TCRdb lists only in-frame clones, some missing. This sample yields a few hundred thousand clones, of which 80% to 90% are seen a single time; 1.5% to 2.5% belongs to the top ten.

Material for sequencing was PBMCs. The TCR sequence derives from a middle-aged woman in good health and CMV-seropositive. The chain carries TRBV7-9 and TRBJ2-5, with TRBD2 identical over 7 bases. CDR3 bases: TGTGCCAGCAGCTTATCGGCGGGAGTAGAGACCCAGTACTTC. Encoded protein: CASSLSAGVETQYF.